This T cell receptor (beta chain) was observed in a study of cytomegalovirus exposure and HLA in healthy donors. Use of 60 Vbeta and 13 Jbeta primers characterized the PCR. Method: immunoSEQ multiplex PCR; TCRdb's copy keeps in-frame clones and lacks some. The table lists some 160,000 clones. Study-level findings and limits: Specificity of a few CMV-associated chains for CMV antigens was verified in vitro. Some V segments could not be told apart, so they were left out, TRBV6-2 and TRBV6-3 among them. Analyses of presence/absence relied on an assumption of roughly uniform sequencing depth across donors. Reportedly, TCR beta sequences accurately predicted HLA-A and HLA-B alleles in most subjects.

With V trimmed by 5 bases and J by 2 bases, 3 bases remained unmatched. The CDR3 loop spans 14 amino acids. Germline V gene lookup returns CDR1 LNHNV and CDR2 YYDKDF (reference sequence). As concerns this clone: Its matching antigen is unknown. Distinct nucleotide sequences in the sample also encode this CDR3.

The chain employs TRBV15 and TRBJ2-7; 10 bases match TRBD1. The sequenced material came from PBMCs. The sequence was collected from a man aged 25 to 45 in good health and CMV-seronegative. The CDR3 sequence is CATSRDRGPYEQYF. The CDR3 DNA is TGTGCCACCAGCCGGGACAGGGGACCCTACGAGCAGTACTTC.